The next 30 T cell receptor beta chains were all read from a single sample in a study of radiotherapy plus CTLA-4 blockade in lung cancer. Measured with immunoSEQ multiplex PCR; TCRdb has only the in-frame clones, and not every one. Of 81,000 or so clones listed, approximately 86% are singletons. This material consisted of peripheral blood, taken from a patient treated with radiotherapy plus ipilimumab. The origin of the receptors is a human donor with non-small cell lung cancer who had stable disease on radiotherapy plus ipilimumab.

The V gene is TRBV7-6, the J gene TRBJ2-3; 10 bases are a match to TRBD2. The CDR3 covers 14 residues. V was pared by 6 bases and J by 5 bases, with 5 bases of the junction left unmatched. Germline V gives CDR1 SGHVS, CDR2 FNYEAQ. The DNA of the CDR3 is TGTGCCAGCAGTAGCGGGGGGCTGGGAGATACGCAGTATTTT. Protein sequence: CASSSGGLGDTQYF.

The J gene is TRBJ2-1, the V gene TRBV27; 9 bases agree with TRBD2. The CDR3 is made up of 19 amino acids. Germline assignment: CDR1 MNHEY and CDR2 SMNVEV (reference sequence). Trimming cost V 6 bases and J 0 bases; bases outside gene matches: 15. The CDR3 here is CASSPRGAGGTSSYNEQFF. The CDR3 DNA sequence: TGTGCCAGCAGCCCGCGTGGTGCGGGAGGGACCAGCTCCTACAATGAGCAGTTCTTC.

This clone has a single count. The chain links TRBV18 to TRBJ2-3; 7 bases agree with TRBD1. After removal of 5 bases from V and 1 base from J, the junction contained 3 bases not matched to a gene. The CDR3 runs 14 residues. Germline CDR1 and CDR2: KGHSH and LQKENI. The CDR3 protein is CASSDRERTDTQYF. The CDR3 region has the DNA TGTGCCAGCTCAGACAGGGAACGCACAGATACGCAGTATTTT.

The chain carries TRBV5-1 and TRBJ2-1, with 8 nucleotides matching TRBD1. CDR1 is SGHRS and CDR2 is YFSETQ in the germline V gene. The CDR3 contains 16 residues. With 4 bases clipped from V and 2 bases from J, the junction kept 8 bases outside the gene matches. CDR3 nucleotide sequence: TGCGCCAGCAGCCCTCTTAGGACAGGGACCTACAATGAGCAGTTCTTC. It is translated as CASSPLRTGTYNEQFF.

The CDR3 sequence is CASSLEGGRWETQYF. The CDR3 coding sequence is TGTGCCAGCAGCCTTGAGGGCGGGAGGTGGGAGACCCAGTACTTC. The chain carries TRBV9 and TRBJ2-5; 8 bases map to TRBD2. This CDR3 region has 15 residues. CDR1 is SGDLS, CDR2 YYNGEE, per germline. V shed 4 bases and J 5 bases; nucleotides not matched to a gene: 10. Supplemented by reference TRBV9 and TRBJ2-5, the full variable domain reads DSGVTQTPKHLITATGQRVTLRCSPRSGDLSVYWYQQSLDQGLQFLIQYYNGEERAKGNILERFSAQQFPDLHSELNLSSLELGDSALYFCASSLEGGRWETQYFGPGTRLLVL.

On this clone itself: The same CDR3 is also encoded by other DNA sequences in this sample. The chain uses TRBV28 and TRBJ2-7; maybe TRBD2 (7 bases). Trimming left V 2 bases short and J 5 bases short, with 16 bases between. This CDR3 comprises 15 residues. Per the germline V gene, CDR1 is MDHEN and CDR2 is SYDVKM. This CDR3 reads CASSLGGGGGDEQYF. In nucleotides, the CDR3 is TGTGCCAGCAGTTTAGGAGGTGGGGGGGGCGACGAGCAGTACTTC. Combining the CDR3 with reference TRBV28 and TRBJ2-7 gives the whole variable domain DVKVTQSSRYLVKRTGEKVFLECVQDMDHENMFWYRQDPGLGLRLIYFSYDVKMKEKGDIPEGYSVSREKKERFSLILESASTNQTSMYLCASSLGGGGGDEQYFGPGTRLTVT.

The chain employs TRBV5-1 and TRBJ2-7, with TRBD1 as a possible D gene (7 bases). The CDR3 is 13 residues long. Germline loops: CDR1 SGHRS, CDR2 YFSETQ. V dropped 4 bases and J dropped 2 bases, with 10 bases sitting between them. The CDR3 sequence: CASSAGQTYEQYF. As DNA, the CDR3 is TGCGCCAGCAGCGCGGGACAGACCTACGAGCAGTACTTC.

The CDR3 DNA reads TGTGCCAGCAGCTTAGCGAGAGGGACCCTACTAACCTACGAGCAGTACTTC. Its protein is CASSLARGTLLTYEQYF. The rearrangement joins TRBV7-8 to TRBJ2-7; D possibly uses TRBD1 or TRBD2 (5 bases each). This CDR3 contains 17 residues. Trimming cost V 0 bases and J 2 bases, with 17 bases left between them. Per the germline V gene, CDR1 is SGHVS and CDR2 is FQNEAQ.

The chain employs TRBV28 and TRBJ1-2; D is undetermined. V was shortened by 3 bases and J by 4 bases, with 9 bases between the two germline ends. The CDR3 is 13 residues long. Germline V CDR1 and CDR2: MDHEN, SYDVKM. In nucleotides, the CDR3 is TGTGCCAGCAGTTTTAGTAGCTTCTATGGCTACACCTTC. Its protein product is CASSFSSFYGYTF.

This chain joins TRBV28 and TRBJ2-7; TRBD1 agrees at 7 bases. The V gene's germline CDR1 is MDHEN and CDR2 SYDVKM. This CDR3 is built from 15 residues. J gave up 0 bases and V 8 bases, and 10 bases lay outside the gene matches. The CDR3 coding sequence is TGTGCCAGCGCTATCCGGGACAGAGGCTCCTACGAGCAGTACTTC. Encoded protein: CASAIRDRGSYEQYF.

This clone was recorded only once. The chain couples TRBV19 to TRBJ2-3; 8 nucleotides match TRBD1. V shed 7 bases and J 4 bases; nucleotides not matched to a gene: 13. The CDR3 runs 16 residues. Per the germline V gene, CDR1 is LNHDA and CDR2 is SQIVND (reference sequence). CDR3 residues: CASTPSLPTGADTQYF. CDR3 DNA: TGTGCCAGTACTCCATCACTCCCGACAGGGGCAGATACGCAGTATTTT. Combining the CDR3 with reference TRBV19 and TRBJ2-3 gives the whole variable domain DGGITQSPKYLFRKEGQNVTLSCEQNLNHDAMYWYRQDPGQGLRLIYYSQIVNDFQKGDIAEGYSVSREKKESFPLTVTSAQKNPTAFYLCASTPSLPTGADTQYFGPGTRLTVL.

The chain links TRBV30 to TRBJ1-2; the D gene is possibly TRBD1 (6 bases). V was cut by 5 bases and J by 4 bases, with 11 bases left in between. This CDR3 contains 12 residues. From germline, CDR1 is GTSNPN and CDR2 SVGIG (reference sequence). The CDR3 spells CAWRDTGYGYTF. CDR3 coding DNA: TGTGCCTGGCGGGACACTGGCTATGGCTACACCTTC.

This clone was observed once. Written as DNA, the CDR3 is TGTGCCAGCAGCTATGGACAGGGTCTATATGGCTACACCTTC. It yields the protein CASSYGQGLYGYTF. The V call is TRBV11-1, the J call TRBJ1-2, with TRBD1 matching over 8 bases. Germline assignment: CDR1 SGHAT and CDR2 FQDESV (reference sequence). The CDR3 runs 14 residues. V gave up 4 bases and J gave up 5 bases; unmatched junction bases: 6.

V is TRBV19 and J is TRBJ2-2; D remains ambiguous. V was cut by 10 bases and J by 2 bases, with 17 bases left in between. Germline CDR1 reads LNHDA; CDR2 reads SQIVND (reference sequence). The CDR3 sequence is 15 residues long. CDR3 amino acids: CATSKGRPNTGELFF. In DNA form, the CDR3 reads TGTGCCACAAGTAAGGGAAGGCCCAACACCGGGGAGCTGTTTTTT.

The chain links TRBV28 to TRBJ2-7; D might be TRBD2 (5 bases). The CDR3 consists of 17 residues. Per germline, CDR1 MDHEN and CDR2 SYDVKM. The V gene lost 4 bases and the J gene lost 0 bases, with 19 bases spanning the gap. The chain's CDR3 is CASSSTRGTGSSYEQYF. DNA for the CDR3: TGTGCCAGCAGTTCTACCCGGGGTACGGGGAGCTCCTACGAGCAGTACTTC. Drawing the rest from reference TRBV28 and TRBJ2-7, the complete variable domain is DVKVTQSSRYLVKRTGEKVFLECVQDMDHENMFWYRQDPGLGLRLIYFSYDVKMKEKGDIPEGYSVSREKKERFSLILESASTNQTSMYLCASSSTRGTGSSYEQYFGPGTRLTVT.

The chain joins TRBV4-1 to TRBJ2-5, with 8 bases identical to TRBD1. Trimming cost V 3 bases and J 3 bases; bases outside gene matches: 3. The CDR3 covers 14 residues. The germline gives CDR1 MGHRA, CDR2 YSYEKL. The CDR3 DNA is TGCGCCAGCAGCCACGACAGGGGCGAAGAGACCCAGTACTTC. This codes for CASSHDRGEETQYF.

Concerning this clone itself: One junction end disagrees with the germline gene, perhaps due to a read error. The genes are TRBV10-3 and TRBJ1-6, with D possibly matching TRBD1 (6 bases). The V gene's germline CDR1 is ENHRY and CDR2 SYGVKD. This CDR3 has 18 residues. This CDR3 reads CAISNRDMSTSYNLPLHF. The CDR3 region has the DNA TGTGCCATCAGTAACCGGGACATGTCGACCTCCTATAATTTACCCCTCCACTTT.

The chain carries TRBV10-2 and TRBJ1-2; possibly TRBD1 for D (6 bases). Trimming left V 2 bases short and J 3 bases short, with 19 bases between. The CDR3 covers 17 residues. CDR1 is WSHSY, CDR2 SAAADI, per germline. The chain's CDR3 is CASSERGGTVSHYGYTF. In DNA form, the CDR3 reads TGCGCCAGCAGTGAGAGGGGGGGAACAGTCTCCCACTATGGCTACACCTTC.

The gene calls are TRBV28 and TRBJ2-7; no clear D gene. This CDR3 is built from 11 residues. Trimming stripped 5 bases from V and 3 bases from J, with 5 bases between. Germline CDR1 is MDHEN and CDR2 is SYDVKM. The CDR3 DNA reads as TGTGCCAGCAGTACAGACTACGAGCAGTACTTC. Protein product: CASSTDYEQYF.

The gene calls are TRBV5-1 and TRBJ2-7, with a possible D match to TRBD2 (6 bases). Trimming shortened V by 3 bases and J by 2 bases, and 15 bases separated the two germline ends. The CDR3 runs to 15 residues. Germline V CDR1 and CDR2: SGHRS, YFSETQ. The CDR3 coding sequence is TGCGCCAGCAGCTCGGGAGACTTGAGAGCCTACGAGCAGTACTTC. This codes for CASSSGDLRAYEQYF.

The chain recombines TRBV27 with TRBJ2-3; 11 bases fit TRBD2. This CDR3 has 16 residues. Germline loops: CDR1 MNHEY, CDR2 SMNVEV (reference sequence). Trimming took 7 bases from V and 1 from J; bases not matched to a gene: 7. The CDR3 reads CASIILLAGGTDTQYF. The CDR3 DNA sequence: TGTGCCAGCATCATACTACTAGCGGGGGGCACAGATACGCAGTATTTT.

This clone was counted once. This chain links TRBV5-6 with TRBJ1-2; 7 bases line up with TRBD1. V trimming: 4 bases; J trimming: 8 bases; junction bases outside the gene matches: 8. The CDR3 length is 13 residues. Per the germline V gene, CDR1 is SGHDT and CDR2 is YYEEEE. The CDR3 loop is CASSRGTVRGYTF. The CDR3 DNA sequence: TGTGCCAGCAGCCGGGGGACAGTGAGGGGCTACACCTTC.

This rearrangement joins TRBV11-2 to TRBJ2-1; the match to TRBD2 covers 8 bases. Trimming took 2 bases from V and 9 from J; bases not matched to a gene: 9. CDR1 is SGHAT, CDR2 FQNNGV, per germline. This CDR3 contains 15 residues. The CDR3 nucleotides are TGTGCCAGCAGCTTAAGCGGGGGCCTCTTTTCTGAGCAGTTCTTC. It encodes CASSLSGGLFSEQFF.

This chain uses TRBV28 with TRBJ1-6; 8 bases are shared with TRBD1. CDR1 MDHEN and CDR2 SYDVKM come from the germline V gene. The trim removed 5 bases at V and 8 bases at J, leaving 11 bases unmatched. This CDR3 has 16 amino acids. The CDR3 region is CASSSRGPQRDSPLHF. Written as DNA, the CDR3 is TGTGCCAGCAGTAGCAGGGGGCCGCAGAGGGATTCACCCCTCCACTTT.

The chain joins TRBV2 to TRBJ1-5; tentative D call: TRBD1 (5 bases). The CDR3 length is 15 residues. Trimming removed 7 bases at V and 0 bases at J, with 13 bases between. Germline V gives CDR1 SNHLY, CDR2 FYNNEI. CDR3 residues: CASKGSWVSNQPQHF. As DNA, the CDR3 is TGTGCCAGCAAGGGGTCTTGGGTTAGCAATCAGCCCCAGCATTTT.

This chain links TRBV28 with TRBJ2-1, with 9 bases identical to TRBD1. After removal of 2 bases from V and 4 bases from J, the junction contained 3 bases not matched to a gene. CDR1 is MDHEN, CDR2 SYDVKM, per germline. The CDR3 has 15 amino acids. The DNA for the CDR3 is TGTGCCAGCAGTTTAGGGACAGGGATATACAATGAGCAGTTCTTC. Residues: CASSLGTGIYNEQFF.

The chain uses TRBV28 and TRBJ2-3, with D possibly TRBD1 on 6 matching bases. Trimming took 6 bases from V and 5 from J, leaving 12 bases between them. Germline CDR1 reads MDHEN; CDR2 reads SYDVKM. This CDR3 has 13 amino acids. This chain's CDR3 is CASSSGQLDTQYF. The CDR3 nucleotides read TGTGCCAGCAGCTCAGGACAGTTAGATACGCAGTATTTT.

This chain links TRBV28 with TRBJ1-5; unclear D gene. This CDR3 is built from 11 residues. CDR1 is MDHEN and CDR2 is SYDVKM in the germline V gene. V was cut by 5 bases and J by 11 bases, with 10 bases left in between. CDR3 in amino acids: CASSAPGAQHF. CDR3 DNA sequence: TGTGCCAGCAGTGCTCCCGGGGCCCAGCATTTT.

The V gene is TRBV11-3, the J gene TRBJ2-3, with D possibly matching TRBD1 (5 bases). V lost 1 base and J lost 2, with 16 bases in between. The CDR3 has 17 residues. Germline loops: CDR1 SGHNT, CDR2 YENEEA. CDR3 amino acids: CASSLGGWGDLTDTQYF. The CDR3 DNA sequence: TGTGCCAGCAGCTTAGGCGGTTGGGGCGACCTCACAGATACGCAGTATTTT.

The V gene is TRBV30, the J gene TRBJ2-2; D unresolved. The V gene lost 2 bases and the J gene lost 6 bases, with 7 bases spanning the gap. This CDR3 is built from 12 residues. In germline, CDR1 is GTSNPN, CDR2 SVGIG (reference sequence). The CDR3 region is CAWSLIPGELFF. In nucleotides, the CDR3 is TGTGCCTGGAGTCTTATTCCCGGGGAGCTGTTTTTT.